This T cell receptor (beta chain) comes out of a study of blood T cell repertoires in COVID-19. Some clones are missing from TCRdb's copy, which holds only in-frame ones; the method was immunoSEQ multiplex PCR. The table includes some 72,000 clones, around nine tenths detected once. The V and J ends lost 3 bases and 4 bases respectively, with 10 bases between them. CDR3 size: 12 residues. The germline V gene has CDR1 GTSNPN and CDR2 SVGIG (reference sequence). The table lists this clone with a count of one. The source material was peripheral blood. The TCR originated in a man between 45 and 60 years old with active or convalescent COVID-19. The J gene is TRBJ2-7, the V gene TRBV30; D might be TRBD1 (6 bases). The DNA of the CDR3 is TGTGCCTGGAGACTACAGGGTTACGAGCAGTACTTC. Its translation is CAWRLQGYEQYF.